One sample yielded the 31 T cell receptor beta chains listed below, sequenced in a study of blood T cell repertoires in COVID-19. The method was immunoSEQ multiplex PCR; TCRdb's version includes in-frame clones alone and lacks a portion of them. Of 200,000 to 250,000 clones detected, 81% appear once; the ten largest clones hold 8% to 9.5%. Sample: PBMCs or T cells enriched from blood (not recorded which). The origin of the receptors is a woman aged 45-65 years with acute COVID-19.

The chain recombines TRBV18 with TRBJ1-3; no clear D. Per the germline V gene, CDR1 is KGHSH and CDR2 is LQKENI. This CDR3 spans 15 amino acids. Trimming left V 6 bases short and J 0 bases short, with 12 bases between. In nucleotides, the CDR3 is TGTGCCAGCTCCCTCGGACTGATCTCTGGAAACACCATATATTTT. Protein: CASSLGLISGNTIYF.

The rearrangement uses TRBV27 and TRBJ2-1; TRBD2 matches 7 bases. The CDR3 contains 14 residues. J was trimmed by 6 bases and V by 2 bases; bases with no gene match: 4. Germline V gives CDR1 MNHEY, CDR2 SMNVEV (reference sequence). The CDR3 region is CASSLLSGVNEQFF. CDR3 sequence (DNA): TGTGCCAGCAGTTTACTGAGCGGGGTCAATGAGCAGTTCTTC.

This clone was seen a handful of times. CDR3 loop: CASSLTARNEQYF. In DNA form, the CDR3 reads TGTGCCAGCAGCTTGACAGCCCGAAACGAGCAGTACTTC. This chain connects TRBV5-6 to TRBJ2-7; no reliable D call. Germline CDR1 reads SGHDT; CDR2 reads YYEEEE. V lost 1 base, J lost 5 bases, and 10 bases lay in between. CDR3 length equals 13 residues. Complete variable domain (other parts from reference TRBV5-6 and TRBJ2-7): DAGVTQSPTHLIKTRGQQVTLRCSPKSGHDTVSWYQQALGQGPQFIFQYYEEEERQRGNFPDRFSGHQFPNYSSELNVNALLLGDSALYLCASSLTARNEQYFGPGTRLTVT.

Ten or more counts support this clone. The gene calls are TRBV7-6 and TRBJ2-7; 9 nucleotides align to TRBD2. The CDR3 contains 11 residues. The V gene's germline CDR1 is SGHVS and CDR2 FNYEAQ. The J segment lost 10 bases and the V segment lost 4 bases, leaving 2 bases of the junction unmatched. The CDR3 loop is CASSSGLAQYF. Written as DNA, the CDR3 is TGTGCCAGCAGCTCGGGACTAGCCCAGTACTTC.

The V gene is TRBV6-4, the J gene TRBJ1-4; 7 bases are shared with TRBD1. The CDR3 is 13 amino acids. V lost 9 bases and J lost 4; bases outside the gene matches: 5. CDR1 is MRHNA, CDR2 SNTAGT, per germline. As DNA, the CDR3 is TGTGCCAGTCCCAGGGGGTTTAATGAAAAACTGTTTTTT. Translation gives CASPRGFNEKLFF.

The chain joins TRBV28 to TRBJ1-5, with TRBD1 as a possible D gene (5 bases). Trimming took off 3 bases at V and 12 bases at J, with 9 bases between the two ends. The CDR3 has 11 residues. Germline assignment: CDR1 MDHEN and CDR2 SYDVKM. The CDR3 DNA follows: TGTGCCAGCAGTTTGAATAGGGGCCAGCATTTT. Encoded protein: CASSLNRGQHF.

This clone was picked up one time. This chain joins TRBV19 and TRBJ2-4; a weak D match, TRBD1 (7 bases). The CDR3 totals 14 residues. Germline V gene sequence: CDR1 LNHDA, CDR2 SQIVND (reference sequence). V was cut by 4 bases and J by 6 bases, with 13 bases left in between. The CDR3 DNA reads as TGTGCCAGTAGTAGACAGGGAGGCGCAAACATTCAGTACTTC. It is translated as CASSRQGGANIQYF. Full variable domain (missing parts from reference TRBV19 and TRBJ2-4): DGGITQSPKYLFRKEGQNVTLSCEQNLNHDAMYWYRQDPGQGLRLIYYSQIVNDFQKGDIAEGYSVSREKKESFPLTVTSAQKNPTAFYLCASSRQGGANIQYFGAGTRLSVL.

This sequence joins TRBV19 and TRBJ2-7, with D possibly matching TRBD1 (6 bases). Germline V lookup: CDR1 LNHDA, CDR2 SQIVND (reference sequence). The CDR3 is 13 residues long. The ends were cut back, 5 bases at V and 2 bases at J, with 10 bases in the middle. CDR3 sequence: CASSARQAYEQYF. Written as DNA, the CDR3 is TGTGCCAGTAGTGCCCGACAGGCCTACGAGCAGTACTTC. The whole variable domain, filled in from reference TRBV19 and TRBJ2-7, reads DGGITQSPKYLFRKEGQNVTLSCEQNLNHDAMYWYRQDPGQGLRLIYYSQIVNDFQKGDIAEGYSVSREKKESFPLTVTSAQKNPTAFYLCASSARQAYEQYFGPGTRLTVT.

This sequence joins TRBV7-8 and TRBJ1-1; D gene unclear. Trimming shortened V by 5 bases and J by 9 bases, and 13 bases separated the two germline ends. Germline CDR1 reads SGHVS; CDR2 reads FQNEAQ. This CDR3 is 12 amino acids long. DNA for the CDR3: TGTGCCAGCAGCCAAGAGAGGTCTAAAGCTTTCTTT. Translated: CASSQERSKAFF.

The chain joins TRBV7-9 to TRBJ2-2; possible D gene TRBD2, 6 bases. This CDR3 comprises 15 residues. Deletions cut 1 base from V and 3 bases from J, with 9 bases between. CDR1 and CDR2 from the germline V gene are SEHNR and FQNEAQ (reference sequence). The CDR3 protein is CASSLVAGYTGELFF. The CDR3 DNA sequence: TGTGCCAGCAGCTTAGTTGCGGGGTACACCGGGGAGCTGTTTTTT.

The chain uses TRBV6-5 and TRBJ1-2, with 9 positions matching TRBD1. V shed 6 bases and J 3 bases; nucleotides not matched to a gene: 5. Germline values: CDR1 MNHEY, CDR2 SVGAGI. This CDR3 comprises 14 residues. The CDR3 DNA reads TGTGCCAGCAGGGGGACAGGGCAACACTATGGCTACACCTTC. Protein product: CASRGTGQHYGYTF.

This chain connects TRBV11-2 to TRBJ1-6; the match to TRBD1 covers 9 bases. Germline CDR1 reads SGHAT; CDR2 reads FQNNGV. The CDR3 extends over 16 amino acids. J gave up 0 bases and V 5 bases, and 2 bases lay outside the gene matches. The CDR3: CASSLTGGSYNSPLHF. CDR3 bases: TGTGCCAGCAGCCTGACAGGGGGCTCCTATAATTCACCCCTCCACTTT.

The CDR3 is CASSPLSAQYF. Written as DNA, the CDR3 is TGTGCCAGCAGCCCCCTATCGGCCCAGTACTTC. The chain couples TRBV7-2 to TRBJ2-5; no clear D. Trimming shortened V by 5 bases and J by 9 bases, and 10 bases separated the two germline ends. Germline values: CDR1 SGHTA, CDR2 FQGNSA. The CDR3 covers 11 residues.

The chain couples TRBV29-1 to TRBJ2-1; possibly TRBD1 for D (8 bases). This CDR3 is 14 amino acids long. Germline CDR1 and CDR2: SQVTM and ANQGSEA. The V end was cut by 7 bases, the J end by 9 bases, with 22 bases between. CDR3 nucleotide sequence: TGCAGCGCCGAAAGCGGACAGGGCGGGAGTGAGCAGTTCTTC. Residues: CSAESGQGGSEQFF.

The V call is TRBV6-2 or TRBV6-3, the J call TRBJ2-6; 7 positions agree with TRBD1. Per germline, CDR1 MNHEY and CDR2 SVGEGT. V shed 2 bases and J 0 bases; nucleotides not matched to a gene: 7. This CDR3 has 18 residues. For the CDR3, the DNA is TGTGCCAGCAGTTACCATGAGGGGGCCTTCTCTGGGGCCAACGTCCTGACTTTC. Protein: CASSYHEGAFSGANVLTF.

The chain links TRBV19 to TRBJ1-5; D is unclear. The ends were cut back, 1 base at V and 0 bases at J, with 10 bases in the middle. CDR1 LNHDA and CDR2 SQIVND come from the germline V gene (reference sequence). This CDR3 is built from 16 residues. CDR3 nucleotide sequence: TGTGCCAGTAGTATAGGTCCAGGATATAGCAATCAGCCCCAGCATTTT. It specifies CASSIGPGYSNQPQHF.

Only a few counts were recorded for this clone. The chain's CDR3 is CASSSSTGDQPQHF. Written as DNA, the CDR3 is TGTGCCAGCAGTTCCTCAACAGGGGATCAGCCCCAGCATTTT. This rearrangement joins TRBV28 to TRBJ1-5; 7 bases are shared with TRBD1. This CDR3 spans 14 amino acids. V shed 4 bases and J 5 bases; nucleotides not matched to a gene: 5. Germline V gene sequence: CDR1 MDHEN, CDR2 SYDVKM.

The CDR3 is CASSLGLSIYETQYF. The DNA of the CDR3 is TGTGCCAGCAGCCTGGGACTGTCGATATACGAGACCCAGTACTTC. The chain employs TRBV16 and TRBJ2-5; the D gene is possibly TRBD2 (6 bases). The germline V gene has CDR1 KGHSY and CDR2 FQNENV. This CDR3 is 15 amino acids long. Trimming shortened V by 4 bases and J by 5 bases, and 17 bases separated the two germline ends.

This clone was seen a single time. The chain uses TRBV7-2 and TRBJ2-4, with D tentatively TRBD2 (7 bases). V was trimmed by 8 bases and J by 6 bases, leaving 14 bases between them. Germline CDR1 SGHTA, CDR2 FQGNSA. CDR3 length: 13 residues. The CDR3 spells CASGGGQSNIQYF. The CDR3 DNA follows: TGTGCCAGCGGGGGGGGGCAGTCAAACATTCAGTACTTC.

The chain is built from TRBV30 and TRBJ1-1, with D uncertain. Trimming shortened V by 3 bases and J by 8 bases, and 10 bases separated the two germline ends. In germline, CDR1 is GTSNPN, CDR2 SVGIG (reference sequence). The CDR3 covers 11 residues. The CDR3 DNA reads TGTGCCTGGAGCGCCCGACTGGAAGCTTTCTTT. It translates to CAWSARLEAFF.

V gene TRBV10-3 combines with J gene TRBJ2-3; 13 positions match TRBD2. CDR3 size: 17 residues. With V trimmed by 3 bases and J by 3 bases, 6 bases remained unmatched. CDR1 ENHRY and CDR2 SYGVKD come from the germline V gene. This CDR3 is CAISDILAGGGTDTQYF. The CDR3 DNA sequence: TGTGCCATCAGTGATATACTAGCGGGAGGGGGGACAGATACGCAGTATTTT.

The CDR3 spells CASSPFGQPQHF. In DNA, the CDR3 is TGTGCCAGCTCACCTTTCGGTCAGCCCCAGCATTTT. The chain couples TRBV18 to TRBJ1-5; D remains ambiguous. Trimming took off 3 bases at V and 6 bases at J, with 6 bases between the two ends. Germline-derived CDR1 and CDR2 are KGHSH and LQKENI. The length of the CDR3 is 12 residues.

The CDR3 sequence: CASRTGPSGANVLTF. The CDR3 region has the DNA TGTGCCAGCAGGACAGGACCCTCTGGGGCCAACGTCCTGACTTTC. The V gene is TRBV2, the J gene TRBJ2-6; D perhaps matches TRBD1 (6 bases). The CDR3 is 15 amino acids. Germline CDR1 SNHLY, CDR2 FYNNEI. Trimming removed 6 bases at V and 0 bases at J, with 9 bases between.

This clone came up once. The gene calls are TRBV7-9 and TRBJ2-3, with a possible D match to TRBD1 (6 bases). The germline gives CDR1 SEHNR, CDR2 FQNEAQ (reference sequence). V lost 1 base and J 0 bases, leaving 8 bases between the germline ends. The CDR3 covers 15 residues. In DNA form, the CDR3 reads TGTGCCAGCAGCTTAGGCCAGGGGAGCACAGATACGCAGTATTTT. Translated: CASSLGQGSTDTQYF.

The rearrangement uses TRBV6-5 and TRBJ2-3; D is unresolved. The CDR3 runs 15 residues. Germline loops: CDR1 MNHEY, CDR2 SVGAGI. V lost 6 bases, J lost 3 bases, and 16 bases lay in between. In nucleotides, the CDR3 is TGTGCCAGCAGGGTTAGACTGACTGAAACAGATACGCAGTATTTT. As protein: CASRVRLTETDTQYF.

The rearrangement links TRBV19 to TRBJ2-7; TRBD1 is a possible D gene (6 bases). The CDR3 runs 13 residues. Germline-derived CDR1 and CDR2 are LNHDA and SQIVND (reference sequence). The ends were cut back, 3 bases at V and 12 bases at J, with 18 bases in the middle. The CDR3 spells CASSMGAGATLYF. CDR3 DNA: TGTGCCAGTAGTATGGGGGCAGGGGCCACCTTGTACTTC.

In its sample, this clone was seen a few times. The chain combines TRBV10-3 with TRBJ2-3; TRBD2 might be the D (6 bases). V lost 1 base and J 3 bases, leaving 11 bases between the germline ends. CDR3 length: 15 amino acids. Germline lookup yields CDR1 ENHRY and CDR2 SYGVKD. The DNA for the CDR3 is TGTGCCATCAGTGAGTGGTCTAGCGATACAGATACGCAGTATTTT. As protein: CAISEWSSDTDTQYF.

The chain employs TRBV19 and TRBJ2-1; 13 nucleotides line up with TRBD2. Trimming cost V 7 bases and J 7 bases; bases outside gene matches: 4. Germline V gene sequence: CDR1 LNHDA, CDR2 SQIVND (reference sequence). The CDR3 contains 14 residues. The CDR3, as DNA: TGTGCCAGTAATCCGGGACTAGCGGGGAATGAGCAGTTCTTC. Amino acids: CASNPGLAGNEQFF. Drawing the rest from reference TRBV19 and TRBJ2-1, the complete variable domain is DGGITQSPKYLFRKEGQNVTLSCEQNLNHDAMYWYRQDPGQGLRLIYYSQIVNDFQKGDIAEGYSVSREKKESFPLTVTSAQKNPTAFYLCASNPGLAGNEQFFGPGTRLTVL.

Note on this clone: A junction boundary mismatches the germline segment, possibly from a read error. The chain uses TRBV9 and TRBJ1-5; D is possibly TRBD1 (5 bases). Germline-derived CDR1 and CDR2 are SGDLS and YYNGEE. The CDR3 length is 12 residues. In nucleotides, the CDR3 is TGTGCCGGGGGGGGTTCGTATCAACCCCAGCATTTT. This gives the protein CAGGGSYQPQHF.

This CDR3 reads CASRGQGLNTEAFF. The CDR3 DNA reads TGTGCCAGCAGAGGACAGGGGTTGAACACTGAAGCTTTCTTT. The V gene is TRBV6-5, the J gene TRBJ1-1; 9 positions match TRBD1. J was trimmed by 0 bases and V by 6 bases; bases with no gene match: 2. Looked up from germline, CDR1 is MNHEY and CDR2 is SVGAGI. The length of the CDR3 is 14 residues.

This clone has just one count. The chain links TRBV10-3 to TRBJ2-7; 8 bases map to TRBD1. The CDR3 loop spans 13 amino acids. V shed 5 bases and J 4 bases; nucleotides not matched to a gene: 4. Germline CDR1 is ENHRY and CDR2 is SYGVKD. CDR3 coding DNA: TGTGCCATCAGTCAGGGGGCAGTTTACGAGCAGTACTTC. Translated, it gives CAISQGAVYEQYF.